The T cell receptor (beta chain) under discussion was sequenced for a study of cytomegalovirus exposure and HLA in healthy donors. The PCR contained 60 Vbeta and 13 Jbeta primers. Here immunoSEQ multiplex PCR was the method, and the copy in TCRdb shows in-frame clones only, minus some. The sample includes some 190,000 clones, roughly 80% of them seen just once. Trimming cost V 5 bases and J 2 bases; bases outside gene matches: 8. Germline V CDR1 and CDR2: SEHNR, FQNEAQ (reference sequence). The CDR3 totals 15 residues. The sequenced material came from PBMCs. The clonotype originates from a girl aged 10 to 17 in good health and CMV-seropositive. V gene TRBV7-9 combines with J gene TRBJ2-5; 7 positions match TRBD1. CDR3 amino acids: CASSHRDSDQETQYF. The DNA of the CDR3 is TGTGCCAGCAGCCACCGGGACAGCGATCAAGAGACCCAGTACTTC.